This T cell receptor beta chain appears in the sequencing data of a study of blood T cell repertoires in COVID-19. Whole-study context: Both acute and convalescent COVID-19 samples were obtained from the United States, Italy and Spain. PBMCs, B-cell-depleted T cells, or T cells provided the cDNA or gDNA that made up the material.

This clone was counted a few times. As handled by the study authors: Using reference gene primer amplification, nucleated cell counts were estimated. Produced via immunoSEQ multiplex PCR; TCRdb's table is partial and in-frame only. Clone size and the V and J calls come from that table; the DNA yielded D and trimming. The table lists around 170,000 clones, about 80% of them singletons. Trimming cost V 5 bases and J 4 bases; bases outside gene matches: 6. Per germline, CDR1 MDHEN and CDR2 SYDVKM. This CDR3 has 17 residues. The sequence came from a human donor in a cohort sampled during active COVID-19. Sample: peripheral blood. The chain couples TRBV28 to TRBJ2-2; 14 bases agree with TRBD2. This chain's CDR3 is CASSPGTSGRGTGELFF. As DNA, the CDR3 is TGTGCCAGCAGTCCTGGGACTAGCGGGAGAGGCACCGGGGAGCTGTTTTTT.